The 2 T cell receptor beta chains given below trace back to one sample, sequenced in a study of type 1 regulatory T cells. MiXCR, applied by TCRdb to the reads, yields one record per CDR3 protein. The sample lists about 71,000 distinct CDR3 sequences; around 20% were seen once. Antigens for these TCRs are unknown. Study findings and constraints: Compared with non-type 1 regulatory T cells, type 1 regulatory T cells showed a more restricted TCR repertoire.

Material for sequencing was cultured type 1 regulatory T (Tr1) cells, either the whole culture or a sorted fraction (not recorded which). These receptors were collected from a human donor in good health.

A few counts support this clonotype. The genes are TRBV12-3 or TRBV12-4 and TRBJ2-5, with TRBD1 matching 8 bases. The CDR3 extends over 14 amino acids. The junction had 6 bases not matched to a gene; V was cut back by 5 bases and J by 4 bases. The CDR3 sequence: CASSDQDRGETQYF. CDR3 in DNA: TGTGCCAGCAGTGACCAAGACAGGGGAGAGACCCAGTACTTC.

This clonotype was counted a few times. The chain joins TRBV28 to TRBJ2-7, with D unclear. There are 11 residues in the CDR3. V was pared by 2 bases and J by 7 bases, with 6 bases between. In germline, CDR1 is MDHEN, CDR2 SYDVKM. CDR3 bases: TGTGCCAGCAGTTTAACGTGGGAGCAGTACTTC. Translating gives CASSLTWEQYF. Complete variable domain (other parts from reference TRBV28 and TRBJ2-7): DVKVTQSSRYLVKRTGEKVFLECVQDMDHENMFWYRQDPGLGLRLIYFSYDVKMKEKGDIPEGYSVSREKKERFSLILESASTNQTSMYLCASSLTWEQYFGPGTRLTVT.